What follows is one T cell receptor beta chain and its context. Its matching antigen is unknown. Use of 60 Vbeta and 13 Jbeta primers characterized the PCR. As processed by the authors: Counted up in a later analysis, unique TCR beta chains came to 60 million to 95 million, with 9.5 million to 13 million shared. Method: immunoSEQ multiplex PCR; TCRdb's copy keeps in-frame clones and lacks some. V and J calls and clone size are as listed in that table; D and trimming were resolved from the DNA. The sample holds approximately 99,000 clones, 75% to 85% seen once. Germline-derived CDR1 and CDR2 are SEHNR and FQNEAQ (reference sequence). This CDR3 region has 15 residues. V dropped 7 bases and J dropped 4; count of bases not matched to a gene: 10. The sample originates from a study of cytomegalovirus exposure and HLA in healthy donors. Study-wide results and caveats: Several V segments, TRBV6-2 and TRBV6-3 among them, could not be told apart and were dropped.

This chain connects TRBV7-9 to TRBJ1-2, with 9 bases aligning to TRBD1. The origin of this receptor is a male donor in good health and CMV-seropositive. The sequencing input was PBMCs. The DNA for the CDR3 is TGTGCCAGCAACCCAGGCGGGACAGGGATCTATGGCTACACCTTC. Encoded protein: CASNPGGTGIYGYTF.